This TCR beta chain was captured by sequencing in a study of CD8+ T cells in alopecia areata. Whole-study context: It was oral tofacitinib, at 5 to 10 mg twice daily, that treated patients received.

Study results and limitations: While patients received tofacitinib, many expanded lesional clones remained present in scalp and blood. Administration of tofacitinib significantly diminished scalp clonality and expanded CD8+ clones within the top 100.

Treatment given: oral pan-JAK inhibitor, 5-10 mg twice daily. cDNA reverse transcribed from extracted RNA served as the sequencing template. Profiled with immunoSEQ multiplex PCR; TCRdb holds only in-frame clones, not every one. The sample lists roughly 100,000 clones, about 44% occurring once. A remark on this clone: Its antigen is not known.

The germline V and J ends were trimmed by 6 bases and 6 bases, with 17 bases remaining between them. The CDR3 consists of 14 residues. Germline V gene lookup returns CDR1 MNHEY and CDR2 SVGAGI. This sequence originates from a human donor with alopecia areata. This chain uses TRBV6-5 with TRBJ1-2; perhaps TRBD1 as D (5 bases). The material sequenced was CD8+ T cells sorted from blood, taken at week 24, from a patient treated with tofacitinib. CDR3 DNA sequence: TGTGCCAGCAGCTATTACTCTGGGGGGAATGGCTACACCTTC. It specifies CASSYYSGGNGYTF.